Listed here are 27 T cell receptor beta chains from one sample, sequenced in a study of T cell repertoires in cytomegalovirus infection. TCRdb ran MiXCR on the reads and lists one entry per CDR3 protein. The top ten hold less than 25% of the sample, which has some 180,000 distinct CDR3 sequences, 17% seen once. Sequences were obtained from CD8+ T cells from PBMCs. These receptors came from a human donor in good health (CMV status not recorded). Some clones in this sample may be carry-over from other donors' samples.

The chain is built from TRBV13 and TRBJ2-7, with 9 nucleotides matching TRBD2. The CDR3 loop spans 15 amino acids. Germline trimming cut 5 bases from V and 0 bases from J; bases unmatched to any gene: 5. Germline CDR1 reads PRHDT; CDR2 reads FYEKMQ (reference sequence). CDR3 nucleotides: TGTGCCAGCAGCCTCCCGACTAGCGGCTCCTACGAGCAGTACTTC. It encodes CASSLPTSGSYEQYF.

A few counts support this clonotype. The rearrangement joins TRBV4-2 to TRBJ2-7; D is perhaps TRBD1 or TRBD2 (5 bases each). The CDR3 spans 15 residues. V was trimmed by 2 bases and J by 6 bases, leaving 17 bases between them. Per germline, CDR1 LGHNA and CDR2 YNFKEQ. The CDR3 sequence is CASSQSFRGGFEQYF. The CDR3 DNA is TGTGCCAGCAGCCAATCCTTCCGTGGGGGATTCGAGCAGTACTTC.

This clonotype was observed a few times. The V and J genes are TRBV7-9 and TRBJ1-3; D is perhaps TRBD1 (5 bases). CDR3 length: 14 amino acids. From germline, CDR1 is SEHNR and CDR2 FQNEAQ (reference sequence). V was pared by 2 bases and J by 4 bases, with 9 bases between. The CDR3 here is CASSLPGSGNTIYF. In nucleotides, the CDR3 is TGTGCCAGCAGCTTACCAGGGTCCGGAAACACCATATATTTT.

This clonotype was detected only a few times. The chain's CDR3 is CASSPGTHTEAFF. The CDR3 DNA reads as TGTGCCAGCAGCCCTGGGACACACACTGAAGCTTTCTTT. The J gene is TRBJ1-1, the V gene TRBV12-3 or TRBV12-4; TRBD1 might be the D (6 bases). Trimming cost V 6 bases and J 3 bases, with 11 bases left between them. This CDR3 is 13 amino acids long.

The sample holds a few counts of this clonotype. This rearrangement joins TRBV28 to TRBJ2-7; 9 positions match TRBD1. CDR3 size: 15 residues. Germline trimming cut 5 bases from V and 2 bases from J; bases unmatched to any gene: 7. CDR1 and CDR2 (germline): MDHEN, SYDVKM. CDR3 bases: TGTGCCAGCAGTCCCGGGACAGGGAATGCCTACGAGCAGTACTTC. This gives the protein CASSPGTGNAYEQYF.

The V and J genes are TRBV19 and TRBJ1-1, with TRBD1 as a possible D gene (6 bases). V shed 5 bases and J shed 3 bases, with 13 bases lying between them. Germline CDR1 and CDR2: LNHDA and SQIVND (reference sequence). The CDR3 has 14 amino acids. CDR3 sequence (DNA): TGTGCCAGTAGTGCACGGGACACATACACTGAAGCTTTCTTT. This codes for CASSARDTYTEAFF.

The rearrangement joins TRBV7-2 to TRBJ2-3; 9 bases are shared with TRBD2. V shed 0 bases, J shed 0 bases, and the junction held 10 bases outside the gene matches. Germline CDR1 reads SGHTA; CDR2 reads FQGNSA. CDR3 length: 19 amino acids. CDR3 nucleotide sequence: TGTGCCAGCAGCTTAGCGCTAGTAGCGGGGGACCTCAGCACAGATACGCAGTATTTT. Its translation: CASSLALVAGDLSTDTQYF.

The table lists this clonotype with many counts. This sequence joins TRBV7-9 and TRBJ2-2; D assignment may be TRBD1 or TRBD2 (5 bases each). The CDR3 has 15 amino acids. The germline V gene encodes CDR1 SEHNR and CDR2 FQNEAQ (reference sequence). Trimming left V 6 bases short and J 0 bases short, with 11 bases between. The CDR3 reads CASSFGTTNTGELFF. The DNA of the CDR3 is TGTGCCAGCAGTTTCGGGACGACGAACACCGGGGAGCTGTTTTTT.

The CDR3 sequence: CASSSEGVSGEQFF. The CDR3 DNA follows: TGTGCCAGCAGTTCGGAGGGGGTATCGGGTGAGCAGTTCTTC. The rearrangement uses TRBV7-9 and TRBJ2-1; either TRBD1 or TRBD2 may fit D (6 bases each). V dropped 6 bases and J dropped 9 bases, with 18 bases sitting between them. The CDR3 has 14 amino acids. CDR1 and CDR2 from the germline V gene are SEHNR and FQNEAQ (reference sequence).

This clonotype was picked up a small number of times. The chain combines TRBV4-3 with TRBJ1-1, with D unresolved. The length of the CDR3 is 12 residues. V gave up 1 base and J gave up 4 bases, with 4 bases separating them. The germline V gene encodes CDR1 LGHNA and CDR2 YSLEER. The CDR3 sequence: CASSQGLTEAFF. Here the CDR3 DNA reads TGCGCCAGCAGCCAAGGACTCACTGAAGCTTTCTTT.

This clonotype occurred a few times. The chain couples TRBV7-3 to TRBJ1-2; 7 positions match TRBD1. The CDR3 runs to 14 residues. V shed 4 bases, J shed 8 bases, and the junction held 10 bases outside the gene matches. The germline V gene encodes CDR1 SGHTA and CDR2 FQGTGA. CDR3: CASSSGTAPAGYTF. CDR3 sequence (DNA): TGTGCCAGCAGCTCCGGGACAGCTCCTGCCGGCTACACCTTC.

The genes are TRBV10-2 and TRBJ2-7; D is unclear. Germline CDR1 reads WSHSY; CDR2 reads SAAADI. The CDR3 sequence is 14 residues long. V was cut by 5 bases and J by 4 bases, with 15 bases left in between. The CDR3 loop is CASSTFERSYEQYF. The CDR3 region has the DNA TGCGCCAGCAGTACCTTTGAGAGGTCGTACGAGCAGTACTTC.

The chain links TRBV7-9 to TRBJ2-5, with 9 bases lining up with TRBD2. CDR1 is SEHNR, CDR2 FQNEAQ, per germline (reference sequence). This CDR3 is built from 14 residues. Trimming removed 6 bases from V and 4 bases from J; junction bases left unmatched: 6. The CDR3 DNA sequence: TGTGCCAGCAGAACTAGCGGGTTCTCAGAGACCCAGTACTTC. Translation gives CASRTSGFSETQYF.

In its sample, this clonotype was seen a few times. J is TRBJ2-2 and V is TRBV28; TRBD2 aligns across 11 bases. The V and J ends lost 4 bases and 5 bases, in that order; junction bases with no gene match: 9. The CDR3 contains 17 residues. Germline CDR1 reads MDHEN; CDR2 reads SYDVKM. The CDR3 sequence is CASSSSGGPRPTGELFF. The CDR3 bases are TGTGCCAGCAGTTCTAGCGGGGGGCCAAGACCTACCGGGGAGCTGTTTTTT.

V usage is TRBV7-2 and J usage is TRBJ1-2, with D uncertain. The CDR3 loop spans 15 amino acids. Trimming took off 2 bases at V and 3 bases at J, with 13 bases between the two ends. Per the germline V gene, CDR1 is SGHTA and CDR2 is FQGNSA. The CDR3 sequence: CASSLYPRTDYGYTF. The CDR3 region has the DNA TGTGCCAGCAGCTTATACCCCCGGACTGACTATGGCTACACCTTC. Filled out from reference TRBV7-2 and TRBJ1-2, the complete variable domain reads GAGVSQSPSNKVTEKGKDVELRCDPISGHTALYWYRQSLGQGLEFLIYFQGNSAPDKSGLPSDRFSAERTGGSVSTLTIQRTQQEDSAVYLCASSLYPRTDYGYTFGSGTRLTVV.

The chain combines TRBV6-6 with TRBJ2-5; 13 bases line up with TRBD2. Looked up from germline, CDR1 is MNHNY and CDR2 is SVGAGI (reference sequence). V lost 7 bases to trimming and J lost 5 bases; unmatched junction nucleotides: 7. The CDR3 runs 15 residues. The CDR3 DNA follows: TGTGCCAGCACCCTACTAGCGGGGGGGGAGGAGACCCAGTACTTC. This translates into CASTLLAGGEETQYF.

J is TRBJ1-2 and V is TRBV6-2 or TRBV6-3, with TRBD1 matching 7 bases. Per the germline V gene, CDR1 is MNHEY and CDR2 is SVGEGT. The trim removed 0 bases at V and 5 bases at J, leaving 15 bases unmatched. CDR3 length: 18 residues. CDR3 amino acids: CASSYSDQTTGAGYGYTF. CDR3 DNA: TGTGCCAGCAGTTACTCCGATCAAACCACAGGGGCCGGGTATGGCTACACCTTC.

This clonotype was observed a handful of times. V and J are TRBV11-2 and TRBJ1-5; a possible D gene is TRBD1 (6 bases). Trimming left V 3 bases short and J 2 bases short, with 14 bases between. The CDR3 length is 16 residues. Looked up from germline, CDR1 is SGHAT and CDR2 is FQNNGV. CDR3 sequence (DNA): TGTGCCAGCAGCTTGGGAACAGGGCTGGGCAATCAGCCCCAGCATTTT. It codes for CASSLGTGLGNQPQHF.

The CDR3 coding sequence is TGTGCCTGGAGCTCGGCGACGGGGGATGAGCAGTTCTTC. Translated, it gives CAWSSATGDEQFF. The chain recombines TRBV30 with TRBJ2-1; maybe TRBD2 (6 bases). Trimming left V 3 bases short and J 8 bases short, with 14 bases between. CDR1 and CDR2 from the germline V gene are GTSNPN and SVGIG (reference sequence). The CDR3 is 13 residues long.

There are a few counts of this clonotype. CDR3 nucleotide sequence: TGCAGCGTTGTGCGGTCGAGTCCCCCGGGCACAGATACGCAGTATTTT. Translation: CSVVRSSPPGTDTQYF. The chain is built from TRBV29-1 and TRBJ2-3; D gene ambiguous. The V and J ends lost 4 bases and 1 base respectively, with 18 bases between them. The CDR3 sequence is 16 residues long. The germline gives CDR1 SQVTM, CDR2 ANQGSEA.

V and J are TRBV29-1 and TRBJ1-1; 8 nucleotides agree with TRBD1. Looked up from germline, CDR1 is SQVTM and CDR2 is ANQGSEA. This CDR3 is 15 amino acids long. V shed 4 bases and J 1 base; nucleotides not matched to a gene: 8. DNA for the CDR3: TGCAGCGTTGCAGGGGGCCCTGAGGGGAACACTGAAGCTTTCTTT. This sequence encodes CSVAGGPEGNTEAFF. Supplemented by reference TRBV29-1 and TRBJ1-1, the full variable domain reads SAVISQKPSRDICQRGTSLTIQCQVDSQVTMMFWYRQQPGQSLTLIATANQGSEATYESGFVIDKFPISRPNLTFSTLTVSNMSPEDSSIYLCSVAGGPEGNTEAFFGQGTRLTVV.

In its sample, this clonotype was seen a few times. The chain recombines TRBV7-2 with TRBJ1-2, with D unresolved. This CDR3 comprises 11 residues. Germline V CDR1 and CDR2: SGHTA, FQGNSA. The V gene lost 4 bases and the J gene lost 8 bases, with 8 bases spanning the gap. DNA of the CDR3: TGTGCCAGCAGCTCCTCTTGGGGCTACACCTTC. Amino acid sequence: CASSSSWGYTF. The variable domain in full, completed from reference TRBV7-2 and TRBJ1-2, reads GAGVSQSPSNKVTEKGKDVELRCDPISGHTALYWYRQSLGQGLEFLIYFQGNSAPDKSGLPSDRFSAERTGGSVSTLTIQRTQQEDSAVYLCASSSSWGYTFGSGTRLTVV.

This clonotype was detected a few times. The chain employs TRBV7-9 and TRBJ2-1; 9 bases are a match to TRBD1. Trimming at V came to 5 bases and at J to 3 bases, leaving 8 bases not matched to a gene. CDR3 length equals 16 residues. The V gene's germline CDR1 is SEHNR and CDR2 FQNEAQ (reference sequence). CDR3 residues: CASSKKQGAVYNEQFF. Written as DNA, the CDR3 is TGTGCCAGCAGCAAAAAACAGGGGGCGGTCTACAATGAGCAGTTCTTC.

The sample holds a few counts of this clonotype. The J gene is TRBJ2-7, the V gene TRBV6-2 or TRBV6-3, with TRBD1 identical over 8 bases. CDR1 MNHEY and CDR2 SVGEGT come from the germline V gene. With V trimmed by 6 bases and J by 3 bases, 7 bases remained unmatched. This CDR3 comprises 14 residues. In DNA, the CDR3 is TGTGCCAGCAGGCCCACGGACAGGGACTACGAGCAGTACTTC. As protein: CASRPTDRDYEQYF.

V and J are TRBV20-1 and TRBJ1-1; the D is unclear. The CDR3 is 14 amino acids. V was shortened by 3 bases and J by 3 bases, with 14 bases between the two germline ends. Germline CDR1 reads DFQATT; CDR2 reads SNEGSKA (reference sequence). The CDR3: CSASNRDTYTEAFF. CDR3 in DNA: TGCAGTGCTAGTAATCGAGACACGTACACTGAAGCTTTCTTT.

V gene TRBV7-6 combines with J gene TRBJ1-6; no firm D call. The CDR3 spans 14 residues. The V end lost 5 bases, the J end lost 6 bases, and 11 bases lay between the germline ends. From germline, CDR1 is SGHVS and CDR2 FNYEAQ. The CDR3 sequence: CASSPTSANSPLHF. The CDR3 region has the DNA TGTGCCAGCAGCCCCACTAGCGCTAATTCACCCCTCCACTTT.

The gene calls are TRBV10-3 and TRBJ1-2, with TRBD1 as a possible D gene (6 bases). V was clipped by 2 bases and J by 0 bases, with 13 bases between them. The CDR3 extends over 16 amino acids. Germline CDR1 reads ENHRY; CDR2 reads SYGVKD. CDR3 sequence (DNA): TGTGCCATCAGTGAGCGGTTGGACAGTACTAACTATGGCTACACCTTC. Its translation: CAISERLDSTNYGYTF.